One and the same sample provided the 30 T cell receptor beta chains below, sequenced in a study of T cell responses to AZD1222 COVID-19 vaccine. Assay: immunoSEQ multiplex PCR; the TCRdb copy retains only in-frame clones and omits some. The sample gives around 250,000 clones, 80% to 95% of which show up once; around 0.57% is in the top ten. Sequencing was performed on peripheral blood, taken on day 0 of AZD1222 vaccination. The source of these receptors is an adult in good health.

The rearrangement uses TRBV5-4 and TRBJ2-7; 9 nucleotides align to TRBD2. Germline V CDR1 and CDR2: SGHNT, YYREEE (reference sequence). V was pared by 0 bases and J by 0 bases, with 1 base of the junction left unmatched. This CDR3 spans 15 amino acids. The CDR3 DNA reads as TGTGCCAGCAGCTTGGCTAGCGGGGACTCCTACGAGCAGTACTTC. Translated, it gives CASSLASGDSYEQYF.

The chain combines TRBV5-1 with TRBJ2-3; TRBD1 agrees at 8 bases. CDR3 length: 16 residues. Trimming took 3 bases from V and 1 from J; bases not matched to a gene: 7. Germline loops: CDR1 SGHRS, CDR2 YFSETQ. The CDR3, as DNA: TGCGCCAGCAGCTCGGGACAGGTGGGGGGCACAGATACGCAGTATTTT. This translates into CASSSGQVGGTDTQYF.

The genes are TRBV10-3 and TRBJ2-1; D uncertain. The ends were cut back, 4 bases at V and 1 base at J, with 11 bases in the middle. There are 15 residues in the CDR3. Germline CDR1 and CDR2: ENHRY and SYGVKD. CDR3 DNA sequence: TGTGCCATCAGTGCCGAGGTGAGATCCTACAATGAGCAGTTCTTC. Protein product: CAISAEVRSYNEQFF.

The chain carries TRBV2 and TRBJ1-6; 7 nucleotides align to TRBD1. The CDR3 has 15 residues. The germline V gene encodes CDR1 SNHLY and CDR2 FYNNEI. V shed 6 bases and J 7 bases; nucleotides not matched to a gene: 9. The CDR3 reads CASRLGRGRNSPLHF. CDR3 in DNA: TGTGCCAGCAGACTTGGCAGGGGGAGGAATTCACCCCTCCACTTT. The complete variable domain, with remaining parts taken from reference TRBV2 and TRBJ1-6, reads EPEVTQTPSHQVTQMGQEVILRCVPISNHLYFYWYRQILGQKVEFLVSFYNNEISEKSEIFDDQFSVERPDGSNFTLKIRSTKLEDSAMYFCASRLGRGRNSPLHFGNGTRLTVT.

The rearrangement joins TRBV5-4 to TRBJ2-3; D possibly corresponds to TRBD2 (5 bases). The CDR3 is 17 amino acids. Germline CDR1 and CDR2: SGHNT and YYREEE (reference sequence). V dropped 4 bases and J dropped 3 bases, with 21 bases sitting between them. Here the CDR3 reads CASSGRLSRVITDTQYF. The DNA of the CDR3 is TGTGCCAGCAGCGGTAGGCTTTCGAGGGTAATTACAGATACGCAGTATTTT.

The J gene is TRBJ1-5, the V gene TRBV6-2 or TRBV6-3; no definite D call. Germline lookup yields CDR1 MNHEY and CDR2 SVGEGT. The CDR3 consists of 14 residues. V lost 0 bases and J lost 8, with 11 bases in between. The CDR3: CASSYSPAMEPQHF. The DNA for the CDR3 is TGTGCCAGCAGTTACTCCCCAGCCATGGAGCCCCAGCATTTT.

The J gene is TRBJ1-4, the V gene TRBV19, with D possibly being TRBD1 (5 bases). The CDR3 is 13 residues long. V was pared by 5 bases and J by 8 bases, with 12 bases between. Germline-derived CDR1 and CDR2 are LNHDA and SQIVND (reference sequence). This CDR3 is CASSPGTDEKLFF. The CDR3 bases are TGTGCCAGTAGTCCCGGGACTGACGAAAAACTGTTTTTT.

The chain is built from TRBV10-1 and TRBJ2-4, with 7 bases matching TRBD1. After removal of 11 bases from V and 0 bases from J, the junction contained 7 bases not matched to a gene. CDR1 is WNHNN, CDR2 SYGVQD, per germline (reference sequence). There are 14 residues in the CDR3. CDR3 amino acids: CARRQGLAKNIQYF. The CDR3 region has the DNA TGCGCCCGCCGACAGGGCCTAGCCAAAAACATTCAGTACTTC.

This clone came up once. The chain has TRBV7-3 and TRBJ2-1, with 11 positions matching TRBD2. The CDR3 loop spans 15 amino acids. J was trimmed by 5 bases and V by 5 bases; bases with no gene match: 5. Germline V CDR1 and CDR2: SGHTA, FQGTGA. The CDR3 DNA follows: TGTGCCAGCAGCCCCACGGGACTAGCGGACAATGAGCAGTTCTTC. Translated: CASSPTGLADNEQFF. Full variable domain (missing parts from reference TRBV7-3 and TRBJ2-1): GAGVSQTPSNKVTEKGKYVELRCDPISGHTALYWYRQSLGQGPEFLIYFQGTGAADDSGLPNDRFFAVRPEGSVSTLKIQRTERGDSAVYLCASSPTGLADNEQFFGPGTRLTVL.

The chain carries TRBV6-2 or TRBV6-3 and TRBJ1-1; D might be TRBD1 (5 bases). Trimming took 2 bases from V and 3 from J, leaving 16 bases between them. Germline-derived CDR1 and CDR2 are MNHEY and SVGEGT. The CDR3 is 16 residues long. The chain's CDR3 is CASSYARGTPHTEAFF. DNA of the CDR3: TGTGCCAGCAGTTACGCCCGGGGGACTCCACACACTGAAGCTTTCTTT.

The rearrangement joins TRBV28 to TRBJ2-2; a weak D match, TRBD1 (5 bases). Germline loops: CDR1 MDHEN, CDR2 SYDVKM. V was pared by 6 bases and J by 0 bases, with 8 bases between. This CDR3 is built from 14 residues. The CDR3 nucleotides read TGTGCCAGCAGCTGGACATCGAACACCGGGGAGCTGTTTTTT. Translating it yields CASSWTSNTGELFF.

This sequence joins TRBV9 and TRBJ1-1; possible D gene TRBD1, 5 bases. Germline values: CDR1 SGDLS, CDR2 YYNGEE. CDR3 size: 13 residues. V was cut by 1 base and J by 5 bases, with 9 bases left in between. CDR3 nucleotide sequence: TGTGCCAGCAGCGTACGGGGGTCGACTGAAGCTTTCTTT. Protein sequence: CASSVRGSTEAFF.

This clone was detected once. V usage is TRBV5-1 and J usage is TRBJ2-5; 11 bases are a match to TRBD1. Germline V gives CDR1 SGHRS, CDR2 YFSETQ. J was trimmed by 4 bases and V by 4 bases; bases with no gene match: 12. The CDR3 runs 17 residues. The CDR3 DNA reads TGCGCCAGCAGCCCGGGTGGGCGGACAGGGGGCGGAGAGACCCAGTACTTC. It encodes CASSPGGRTGGGETQYF.

CDR3 sequence reads: CASSALAGETQYF. The CDR3 coding sequence is TGTGCCAGCAGCGCATTAGCGGGAGAGACCCAGTACTTC. The rearrangement uses TRBV7-3 and TRBJ2-5, with 7 bases lining up with TRBD2. Germline CDR1 reads SGHTA; CDR2 reads FQGTGA. The CDR3 runs to 13 residues. The V and J ends lost 5 bases and 4 bases, in that order; junction bases with no gene match: 4.

The J gene is TRBJ1-1, the V gene TRBV11-2, with unresolved D. Germline V gives CDR1 SGHAT, CDR2 FQNNGV. V was pared by 3 bases and J by 4 bases, with 9 bases between. The CDR3 runs 13 residues. CDR3 residues: CASSFRGRTEAFF. CDR3 bases: TGTGCCAGCAGCTTTAGAGGCCGCACTGAAGCTTTCTTT.

The chain couples TRBV29-1 to TRBJ2-1; TRBD2 might be the D (6 bases). Trimming cost V 3 bases and J 12 bases, with 21 bases left between them. The germline gives CDR1 SQVTM, CDR2 ANQGSEA. This CDR3 has 14 amino acids. DNA for the CDR3: TGCAGCGTTGAGGACGGACTACCTAATGAGTTGCAGTTCTTC. Translated, it gives CSVEDGLPNELQFF.

The chain recombines TRBV2 with TRBJ2-3; unclear D gene. The CDR3 is made up of 13 amino acids. Trimming removed 1 base at V and 5 bases at J, with 7 bases between. Germline CDR1 reads SNHLY; CDR2 reads FYNNEI. DNA for the CDR3: TGTGCCAGCAGTGAAGGTGGCATAGATACGCAGTATTTT. Translation gives CASSEGGIDTQYF. Full variable domain (remainder filled in from reference TRBV2 and TRBJ2-3): EPEVTQTPSHQVTQMGQEVILRCVPISNHLYFYWYRQILGQKVEFLVSFYNNEISEKSEIFDDQFSVERPDGSNFTLKIRSTKLEDSAMYFCASSEGGIDTQYFGPGTRLTVL.

This clone has a single count. V and J are TRBV28 and TRBJ1-2; 7 bases map to TRBD1. V was pared by 4 bases and J by 7 bases, with 15 bases of the junction left unmatched. The CDR3 consists of 16 residues. Germline V CDR1 and CDR2: MDHEN, SYDVKM. The CDR3 spells CASSSPAGPGGGGYTF. The CDR3 nucleotides read TGTGCCAGCAGTTCGCCGGCCGGGCCAGGGGGGGGTGGCTACACCTTC.

This clone appeared a single time. V and J are TRBV4-3 and TRBJ2-1; a possible D gene is TRBD2 (8 bases). The CDR3 runs to 15 residues. Germline CDR1 is LGHNA and CDR2 is YSLEER. V lost 0 bases, J lost 8 bases, and 14 bases lay in between. This CDR3 is CASSQEGTRGHEQFF. DNA of the CDR3: TGCGCCAGCAGCCAAGAAGGGACTAGGGGGCATGAGCAGTTCTTC.

The chain couples TRBV6-4 to TRBJ2-1, with 11 bases lining up with TRBD2. Trimming at V came to 6 bases and at J to 4 bases, leaving 5 bases not matched to a gene. In germline, CDR1 is MRHNA, CDR2 SNTAGT. The CDR3 has 15 amino acids. The CDR3 DNA follows: TGTGCCAGCAGCCGGGGACTAGCGGATTACAATGAGCAGTTCTTC. Its translation is CASSRGLADYNEQFF.

This sequence joins TRBV28 and TRBJ2-7; TRBD1 matches at 8 bases. In germline, CDR1 is MDHEN, CDR2 SYDVKM. The CDR3 runs 14 residues. Trimming cost V 7 bases and J 4 bases; bases outside gene matches: 9. CDR3 nucleotide sequence: TGTGCCAGCACACCTGGACAGGGTTCTTACGAGCAGTACTTC. This sequence encodes CASTPGQGSYEQYF.

The V call is TRBV7-9, the J call TRBJ2-7; D is ambiguous. The CDR3 runs to 13 residues. The V gene lost 1 base and the J gene lost 0 bases, with 4 bases spanning the gap. CDR1 is SEHNR and CDR2 is FQNEAQ in the germline V gene (reference sequence). For the CDR3, the DNA is TGTGCCAGCAGCTTAGGGCCCTCCTACGAGCAGTACTTC. Its translation is CASSLGPSYEQYF.

The V and J genes are TRBV2 and TRBJ1-1; tentatively, D is TRBD1 (5 bases). CDR1 and CDR2 from the germline V gene are SNHLY and FYNNEI. The V end lost 4 bases, the J end lost 4 bases, and 13 bases lay between the germline ends. The CDR3 sequence is 14 residues long. CDR3 region: CASSVGREGTEAFF. The CDR3 bases are TGTGCCAGCAGTGTAGGCAGGGAAGGCACTGAAGCTTTCTTT. The full variable domain, in which reference TRBV2 and TRBJ1-1 provide the parts outside the CDR3, is EPEVTQTPSHQVTQMGQEVILRCVPISNHLYFYWYRQILGQKVEFLVSFYNNEISEKSEIFDDQFSVERPDGSNFTLKIRSTKLEDSAMYFCASSVGREGTEAFFGQGTRLTVV.

The chain joins TRBV2 to TRBJ1-2, with D unclear. Germline V gives CDR1 SNHLY, CDR2 FYNNEI. CDR3 size: 13 residues. V lost 0 bases, J lost 8 bases, and 10 bases lay in between. As DNA, the CDR3 is TGTGCCAGCAGTGAAGCGAGGCCTTGGGGCTACACCTTC. Protein sequence: CASSEARPWGYTF.

CDR3 in DNA: TGTGCCAGCAGTTTAGACCCTAGCGGTGTCTACGAGCAGTACTTC. Translated: CASSLDPSGVYEQYF. The chain joins TRBV27 to TRBJ2-7, with 7 bases aligning to TRBD2. The junction had 7 bases not matched to a gene; V was cut back by 2 bases and J by 3 bases. Looked up from germline, CDR1 is MNHEY and CDR2 is SMNVEV (reference sequence). The CDR3 spans 15 residues.

This chain uses TRBV7-2 with TRBJ2-1; weak D call: TRBD1 (5 bases). Trimming took off 5 bases at V and 2 bases at J, with 16 bases between the two ends. Germline V gene sequence: CDR1 SGHTA, CDR2 FQGNSA. The CDR3 has 16 residues. The CDR3 protein is CASSPRIDRAYNEQFF. The CDR3 coding sequence is TGTGCCAGCAGCCCCCGCATTGACAGAGCCTACAATGAGCAGTTCTTC.

V gene TRBV24-1 combines with J gene TRBJ2-5; 8 bases align to TRBD1. Per the germline V gene, CDR1 is KGHDR and CDR2 is SFDVKD. V dropped 2 bases and J dropped 1; count of bases not matched to a gene: 5. CDR3 length equals 16 residues. The CDR3 DNA follows: TGTGCCACCAGTGATTCGAGGACAGGGATCCAAGAGACCCAGTACTTC. Translation: CATSDSRTGIQETQYF.

V and J are TRBV10-3 and TRBJ1-3, with D unclear. Germline V gene lookup returns CDR1 ENHRY and CDR2 SYGVKD. CDR3 length equals 11 residues. The CDR3 region is CGTAEGNTIYF. The CDR3 nucleotides read TGTGGCACGGCAGAGGGAAACACCATATATTTT.

The count of this clone is one. The chain links TRBV7-2 to TRBJ2-1; D is perhaps TRBD2 (6 bases). The length of the CDR3 is 13 residues. V gave up 6 bases and J gave up 7 bases, with 13 bases separating them. Germline V gene sequence: CDR1 SGHTA, CDR2 FQGNSA. The CDR3 reads CASRQNGGNEQFF. CDR3 nucleotide sequence: TGTGCCAGCAGACAGAACGGGGGAAATGAGCAGTTCTTC.

The chain couples TRBV6-2 or TRBV6-3 to TRBJ2-1; no clear D. Trimming left V 3 bases short and J 9 bases short, with 9 bases between. Germline V gene sequence: CDR1 MNHEY, CDR2 SVGEGT. The CDR3 has 12 residues. The CDR3 loop is CASSYVVSEQFF. The CDR3 bases are TGTGCCAGCAGTTATGTCGTTTCTGAGCAGTTCTTC.